The rows below give T cell receptor beta chains drawn from one sample of a study of blood T cell repertoires in COVID-19. Assay: immunoSEQ multiplex PCR; the TCRdb copy retains only in-frame clones and omits some. This table holds about 140,000 clones, more than 60% found once. Sequenced input: peripheral blood. The source is a woman in her fifties or sixties with active or convalescent COVID-19. Each CDR3 is given without its conserved first and last residue. The order of the fields is V gene, J gene, CDR3 protein.

>TRBV20-1|TRBJ2-1
SASPTHGTSGYNEQF
>TRBV27|TRBJ2-3
ASSKTGVEGADTQY
>TRBV9|TRBJ2-7
ASSPRLAGGGEQY
>TRBV28|TRBJ2-1
ASSARDWNEQF
>TRBV18|TRBJ1-2
ASSPGDSLYGYT
>TRBV2|TRBJ1-3
ASSESGAHTIY
>TRBV21-1|TRBJ1-4
ASSKKFGTANEKLF
>TRBV6-6|TRBJ1-2
ASSYLGGENGYT
>TRBV2|TRBJ2-5
ASTQEQETQY
>TRBV7-2|TRBJ1-1
ASSSQQGALAEAF
>TRBV10-3|TRBJ1-3
ATGGGWSAGNTIY
>TRBV5-8|TRBJ1-2
ASSLRVSFQDT
>TRBV4-3|TRBJ1-1
ASSHAQGAGEAF
>TRBV29-1|TRBJ1-2
SVARVEGYT
>TRBV30|TRBJ2-7
AWSGGFGYEQY
>TRBV28|TRBJ2-7
ASSLLGYEQY
>TRBV9|TRBJ2-1
ASSVGSSYNEQF
>TRBV2|TRBJ2-5
ASTLLGAGGGRETQY
>TRBV4-3|TRBJ2-7
ASSQGGMPGGIDEQY
>TRBV4-2|TRBJ2-5
ASSPVERYQETQY
>TRBV19|TRBJ2-7
ASSIQSDYYEQY
>TRBV12-3/TRBV12-4|TRBJ1-2
ASSLLGQYGYT
>TRBV3-1/TRBV3-2|TRBJ2-6
ASSQDGGANVLT
>TRBV5-1|TRBJ2-7
ASSLNSLAGSEQY
>TRBV30|TRBJ1-6
AWRPGSYNSPLH
>TRBV10-3|TRBJ2-3
AISEGLALYTDTQY
>TRBV14|TRBJ2-5
ASSQGVGRVGETQY
>TRBV4-3|TRBJ1-5
ASSQEEGDQPQH
>TRBV6-2/TRBV6-3|TRBJ1-6
ASSDGGISSPLH
>TRBV30|TRBJ2-1
AWSAIRLAGGGNEQF
>TRBV7-9|TRBJ2-1
ASSLAGLAGGNEQF
>TRBV6-1|TRBJ1-2
ASSEEWGRAYGYT
>TRBV14|TRBJ2-2
ASSRFTGQELF
>TRBV5-1|TRBJ1-1
ASSLRQLNTEAF
>TRBV28|TRBJ1-5
ASSLRAGEGVWGNQPQH
>TRBV3-1/TRBV3-2|TRBJ2-1
ASSQALAGYNEQF
>TRBV18|TRBJ1-1
ASSMDTYTEAF
>TRBV28|TRBJ1-4
ASSLSEKLF
>TRBV9|TRBJ1-4
ASSVSPGSAKEKLF
>TRBV2|TRBJ2-1
ASIRTSGGASGNEQF
>TRBV9|TRBJ2-3
ASSGTGAPPTDTQY
>TRBV19|TRBJ1-2
ASSISALRLIDGYT
>TRBV7-7|TRBJ2-5
ASSPRGGTAETQY
>TRBV18|TRBJ1-6
ASSPTGERSPLH
>TRBV25-1|TRBJ1-6
ASRQQGAYSPLH
>TRBV9|TRBJ1-1
ASSVEQGVNTEAF
>TRBV3-1/TRBV3-2|TRBJ1-6
ASSHWSSYNSPLH
>TRBV7-9|TRBJ1-1
ASSKDIRNTEAF